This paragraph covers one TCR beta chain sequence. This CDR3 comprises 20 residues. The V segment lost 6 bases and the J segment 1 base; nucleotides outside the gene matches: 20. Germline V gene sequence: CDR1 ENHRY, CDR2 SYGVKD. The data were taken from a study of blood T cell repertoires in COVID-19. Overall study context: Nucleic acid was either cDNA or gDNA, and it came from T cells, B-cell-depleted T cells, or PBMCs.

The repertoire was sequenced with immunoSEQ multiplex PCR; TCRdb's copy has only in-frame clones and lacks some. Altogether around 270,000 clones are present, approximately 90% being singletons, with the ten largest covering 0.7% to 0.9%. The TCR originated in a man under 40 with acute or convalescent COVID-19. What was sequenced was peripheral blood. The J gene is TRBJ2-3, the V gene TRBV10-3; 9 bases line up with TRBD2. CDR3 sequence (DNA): TGTGCCATCAGAAGAATAGCGGGGGAGAGCGTGAGTTGGGGCACAGATACGCAGTATTTT. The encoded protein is CAIRRIAGESVSWGTDTQYF.